A selection of T cell receptor beta chains follows, all from one sample in a study of OX40 agonist ivuxolimab in advanced cancers. Measured with immunoSEQ multiplex PCR; TCRdb has only the in-frame clones, and not every one. The data show around 72,000 clones, roughly 88% seen once. Sample: CD4+ or CD8+ T cells sorted from blood, taken in a trial of the OX40 agonist ivuxolimab. The receptors come from an adult with an advanced solid tumor such as melanoma, head and neck, liver or kidney cancer. Both conserved end residues are part of each CDR3. A D gene is named only where the DNA matches it firmly. For some rows the clone size is stated as once, few or many, or as a class when expanded; others skip it.

J,V,D,size,DNA,CDR3
TRBJ2-7,TRBV11-3,.,.,TGTGCCAGCAGCCTGGGTATCAGCTCCTACGAGCAGTACTTC,CASSLGISSYEQYF
TRBJ2-2,TRBV7-6,.,.,TGTGCCAGCAGCTTAGAGGGGGCGGGACGGAAGAACACCGGGGAGCTGTTTTTT,CASSLEGAGRKNTGELFF
TRBJ1-2,TRBV29-1,TRBD1,.,TGCAGCGTTGAAGATATGGCAGGGGGCGCGTCGAGCTATGGCTACACCTTC,CSVEDMAGGASSYGYTF
TRBJ1-2,TRBV9,.,.,TGTGCCAGCAGCGTAGGGGGAAACTATGGCTACACCTTC,CASSVGGNYGYTF
TRBJ2-3,TRBV9,.,.,TGTGCCAGCAGCGTAGGAGGACTCTCAGATACGCAGTATTTT,CASSVGGLSDTQYF
TRBJ2-1,TRBV7-9,TRBD1,.,TGTGCCAGCAGCTACAGGGGTTGGAGCTCCTACAATGAGCAGTTCTTC,CASSYRGWSSYNEQFF
TRBJ1-4,TRBV30,.,.,TGTGCCTGGAAGCACAGGGCAACTAATGAAAAACTGTTTTTT,CAWKHRATNEKLFF
TRBJ2-7,TRBV28,.,.,TGTGCCAGCAGCCCCGGGACGGGGGTTGAGCAGTACTTC,CASSPGTGVEQYF
TRBJ2-7,TRBV19,TRBD1,.,TGTGCCAGTAGTACCCGGGACAGGTCCTACGAGCAGTACTTC,CASSTRDRSYEQYF
TRBJ2-1,TRBV10-1,TRBD2,.,TGCGCCAGCAGTGAGTCCCTAGCGGGAGGCAATGAGCAGTTCTTC,CASSESLAGGNEQFF
TRBJ2-2,TRBV27,.,.,TGTGCCAGCAGTGTAGGGGCGCCGAACACCGGGGAGCTGTTTTTT,CASSVGAPNTGELFF
TRBJ2-4,TRBV7-9,.,.,TGTGCCAGCAGCTTAGTGGGGTTTCCCAAAAACATTCAGTACTTC,CASSLVGFPKNIQYF
TRBJ2-1,TRBV12-5,.,.,TGTGCTAGTGACCGGGACACCTACAATGAGCAGTTCTTC,CASDRDTYNEQFF
TRBJ2-2,TRBV9,.,.,TGTGCCAGCAGCGCCCAGGGTAACGCGAACACCGGGGAGCTGTTTTTT,CASSAQGNANTGELFF
TRBJ1-1,TRBV10-3,.,once,TGTGCCATCAGTGAACTAAACAGGGTTTTGAACACTGAAGCTTTCTTT,CAISELNRVLNTEAFF
TRBJ1-2,TRBV21-1,.,.,TGTGCCAGCAGCAAAGGGCGGGAGGGGAGGAGTAGGTCGTTCCGCAGCTACACCTTC,CASSKGREGRSRSFRSYTF
TRBJ2-3,TRBV9,TRBD1,.,TGTGCCAGCAGCGTAGGGACAGGGGGCCTCGATACGCAGTATTTT,CASSVGTGGLDTQYF
TRBJ1-6,TRBV6-1,.,.,TGTGCCAGCAGTTCCGGATCACCCCTCCACTTT,CASSSGSPLHF
TRBJ1-1,TRBV10-3,.,.,TGTGCCATCAGTGAGTCGAACGCGAACTGGAACACTGAAGCTTTCTTT,CAISESNANWNTEAFF
TRBJ2-1,TRBV1,.,.,TGCACCAGCAGCCAAGGGACTAGGAGCAATGAGCAGTTCTTC,CTSSQGTRSNEQFF
TRBJ1-4,TRBV7-8,TRBD1,.,TGTGCCAGCAGCTTAGAACAGGGGGCAACTAATGAAAAACTGTTTTTT,CASSLEQGATNEKLFF
TRBJ1-4,TRBV4-1,TRBD1,once,TGCGCCAGCAGCGAGAGCCCTAACAGGGGAACTAATGAAAAACTGTTTTTT,CASSESPNRGTNEKLFF
TRBJ2-4,TRBV6-1,TRBD1,.,TGTGCCAGCAGGGGGACAGGGGAGAAAAACATTCAGTACTTC,CASRGTGEKNIQYF
TRBJ1-2,TRBV19,.,medium-sized,TGTGCCAGTACCAACGGGGCCTCAGGCTACACCTTC,CASTNGASGYTF
TRBJ1-2,TRBV10-3,.,.,TGTGCCATCAGTGAGTCACGGGACACAGATTATGGCTACACCTTC,CAISESRDTDYGYTF
TRBJ1-2,TRBV10-1,.,.,TGCGCCAGCAGTGAAACTGGGACTACTCATGGCTACACCTTC,CASSETGTTHGYTF
TRBJ1-5,TRBV7-9,TRBD1,.,TGTGCCAGCAGCTTAGGGGGGACAGGGGCTAATCAGCCCCAGCATTTT,CASSLGGTGANQPQHF
TRBJ2-5,TRBV25-1,.,.,TGTGCCAGCAGTGAATACAAGGCCGCGGAGACCCAGTACTTC,CASSEYKAAETQYF
TRBJ1-2,TRBV5-1,.,.,TGCGCCAGCAGCTTAGGGACCACTGGAAGTTATGGCTACACCTTC,CASSLGTTGSYGYTF
TRBJ2-2,TRBV5-1,TRBD1,.,TGCGCCAGCTGGACAGGAGCTATATCGAACACCGGGGAGCTGTTTTTT,CASWTGAISNTGELFF
TRBJ2-5,TRBV19,.,.,TGTGCCAGTAGCCCGGGGGCGGGGTCAGAGACCCAGTACTTC,CASSPGAGSETQYF
TRBJ2-7,TRBV14,.,.,TGTGCCAGCAGCTGGGGCTCCTACGAGCAGTACTTC,CASSWGSYEQYF
TRBJ1-1,TRBV6-1,.,once,TGTGCCAGCAGTGAAGGGACCGGGTGGAACACTGAAGCTTTCTTT,CASSEGTGWNTEAFF
TRBJ2-5,TRBV14,.,.,TGTGCCAGCAGCCAAGACAGGGGCAATAAAAAGACCCAGTACTTC,CASSQDRGNKKTQYF
TRBJ2-5,TRBV6-1,TRBD2,.,TGTGCCAGCAGTGAAGCGACGGTAGCGGGGGGGCGGGGCCAGTACTTC,CASSEATVAGGRGQYF
TRBJ1-2,TRBV11-3,.,.,TGTGCCAGCAGCCTCGGGGGGTGGGACTATGGCTACACCTTC,CASSLGGWDYGYTF
TRBJ2-5,TRBV15,.,.,TGTGCCACCAGCAGGGGTGGGGGACAAGAGACCCAGTACTTC,CATSRGGGQETQYF
TRBJ2-5,TRBV7-3,TRBD2,.,TGTGCCAGCAGCTTTATTGGGAGCGGGGTCCGCCAAGAGACCCAGTACTTC,CASSFIGSGVRQETQYF
TRBJ2-3,TRBV5-1,.,.,TGCGCCAGCAGCGCAGGGGTCAGCACAGATACGCAGTATTTT,CASSAGVSTDTQYF
TRBJ1-2,TRBV5-5,.,.,TGTGCCAGCAGCTTGGTTGGAGGTTTTATCTATGGCTACACCTTC,CASSLVGGFIYGYTF
TRBJ1-3,TRBV19,.,.,TGTGCCAGTAGTACGCCGGACGGCCAGCTCTTAGGAAACACCATATATTTT,CASSTPDGQLLGNTIYF
TRBJ2-5,TRBV28,TRBD2,.,TGTGCCAGCAGTCCCACGGGGCGGGGGGGCGCTGAGACCCAGTACTTC,CASSPTGRGGAETQYF
TRBJ2-3,TRBV2,.,.,TGTGCCAGCAGAGGCGCTAGCCTTGACACAGATACGCAGTATTTT,CASRGASLDTDTQYF
TRBJ2-5,TRBV6-5,.,.,TGTGCCAGCAGTGCAGGGGATCGGGCGACCCAGTACTTC,CASSAGDRATQYF
TRBJ2-1,TRBV6-5,TRBD2,once,TGTGCCAGCAGTTACTCTAGCGGGAGCCTCCTCGAGCAGTTCTTC,CASSYSSGSLLEQFF
TRBJ2-6,TRBV7-3,TRBD1,.,TGTGCCAGCAGTGATACAGGGGCCTCTGGGGCCAACGTCCTGACTTTC,CASSDTGASGANVLTF
TRBJ1-5,TRBV5-5,TRBD1,.,TGTGCCAGCACCCCCGGACAGGGCAATCAGCCCCAGCATTTT,CASTPGQGNQPQHF
TRBJ2-1,TRBV6-1,.,.,TGTGCCAGCAGTGAAGTCCCGGTTAATGAGCAGTTCTTC,CASSEVPVNEQFF
TRBJ1-2,TRBV18,.,.,TGTGCCAGCTCACCACCGAAAAGGGTCTATCTAAAAGACCTTGGCTACACCTTC,CASSPPKRVYLKDLGYTF
TRBJ2-7,TRBV5-1,.,.,TGCGCCAGCAGCTTAACCGGGGCCGCCTACGAGCAGTACTTC,CASSLTGAAYEQYF
TRBJ1-5,TRBV18,.,few,TGTGCCAGCTCATCCAAATCTGATCAGCCCCAGCATTTT,CASSSKSDQPQHF
TRBJ2-5,TRBV5-1,TRBD2,.,TGCGCCAGCAGCTTGGCCAGGCTAGCGGGAGAGACCCAGTACTTC,CASSLARLAGETQYF